The source of this TCR beta chain is a study of shared clonotypes between healthy human individuals. The naive CD8 population came from CD45RO-negative cells selected for CCR7, without terminally differentiated effector memory CD45RA+ cells. Assay used: immunoSEQ multiplex PCR; TCRdb lists only in-frame clones, some missing. The data contain fewer than 700,000 clones, around 95% of them seen just once; the ten biggest clones take up over 0.1%. The germline V and J ends were trimmed by 0 bases and 3 bases, with 12 bases remaining between them. This CDR3 has 15 residues. In germline, CDR1 is LNHDA, CDR2 SQIVND (reference sequence). The table lists this clone with a count of one. Its antigen remains unknown. General observations from the study: Limitation of the genetic and exposure-history diversity represented came from the few donors.

Source material: naive CD8+ T cells sorted from blood. The TCR was taken from a woman between 25 and 40 years old in good health. This rearrangement joins TRBV19 to TRBJ2-7; D not certain. CDR3 in amino acids: CASSIEVSLGYEQYF. The CDR3 bases are TGTGCCAGTAGTATAGAGGTCTCCCTTGGCTACGAGCAGTACTTC. The full variable domain, rest sourced from reference TRBV19 and TRBJ2-7, is DGGITQSPKYLFRKEGQNVTLSCEQNLNHDAMYWYRQDPGQGLRLIYYSQIVNDFQKGDIAEGYSVSREKKESFPLTVTSAQKNPTAFYLCASSIEVSLGYEQYFGPGTRLTVT.